These 17 T cell receptor beta chains came from one sample sequenced in a study of T-cell memory formation after mild COVID-19. TCRdb called the 5' RACE reads again in MiXCR, with one record for every CDR3 protein. The repertoire has approximately 340,000 distinct CDR3 sequences, roughly 13% of them found once; the top ten carry about 22%. The source material was PBMCs or a T cell subset sorted from them (not recorded which). Every receptor here comes from a man younger than 35 who had mild COVID-19 (a few samples of this study predate the infection). Cell type and time point are not known.

The CDR3 protein is CSVAASQANTGELFF. CDR3 DNA: TGCAGCGTTGCGGCCTCCCAAGCGAACACCGGGGAGCTGTTTTTT. The chain links TRBV29-1 to TRBJ2-2; D ambiguous. Trimming took 4 bases from V and 0 from J, leaving 12 bases between them. This CDR3 contains 15 residues. CDR1 is SQVTM, CDR2 ANQGSEA, per germline.

This clonotype was seen a few times. The genes are TRBV5-5 and TRBJ1-1; TRBD1 matches at 10 bases. The CDR3 is 15 amino acids. The germline CDR1 and CDR2 sequences are SGHKS and YYEKEE (reference sequence). The ends lost 5 bases at V and 4 bases at J; junction bases unmatched: 8. The CDR3 protein is CASSRQGALSTEAFF. As DNA, the CDR3 is TGTGCCAGCAGTCGACAGGGGGCACTTAGCACTGAAGCTTTCTTT.

This clonotype was counted a few times. The genes are TRBV3-2 and TRBJ1-5. TRBV3-2 is designated a pseudogene. The CDR3 consists of 13 residues. CDR3 bases: TGTGCCAGCAGCCACTGGAGCAATCAGCCCCAGCATTTT. This codes for CASSHWSNQPQHF.

The gene calls are TRBV28 and TRBJ1-3, with a weak D call TRBD1 (5 bases). The germline V gene has CDR1 MDHEN and CDR2 SYDVKM. The V end was cut by 1 base, the J end by 2 bases, with 9 bases between. CDR3 length: 15 amino acids. The CDR3 DNA reads TGTGCCAGCAGTTTATCCCAGGGCACTGGAAACACCATATATTTT. Its protein product is CASSLSQGTGNTIYF.

V is TRBV6-5 and J is TRBJ2-2; 7 bases align to TRBD1. J lost 6 bases, V lost 6 bases, and 10 bases had no gene match. The CDR3 spans 15 residues. The germline V gene has CDR1 MNHEY and CDR2 SVGAGI. In DNA form, the CDR3 reads TGTGCCAGCAGGACAACAGGGGCCCCCCCCGGGGAGCTGTTTTTT. Its protein product is CASRTTGAPPGELFF.

Many counts were recorded for this clonotype. The chain combines TRBV11-2 with TRBJ2-2, with no clear D. The CDR3 extends over 14 amino acids. V was shortened by 2 bases and J by 8 bases, with 12 bases between the two germline ends. The germline CDR1 and CDR2 sequences are SGHAT and FQNNGV. This chain's CDR3 is CASSLRAAGGELFF. CDR3 DNA: TGTGCCAGCAGCTTAAGGGCAGCAGGTGGGGAGCTGTTTTTT.

This clonotype was detected a few times. The V gene is TRBV5-4, the J gene TRBJ2-4, with 7 bases matching TRBD2. There are 14 residues in the CDR3. CDR1 and CDR2 (germline): SGHNT, YYREEE (reference sequence). Unmatched junction bases numbered 9, after V lost 3 bases and J lost 9 bases. The CDR3 DNA follows: TGTGCCAGCAGCTGGCGGACCGGGGAGGGCATTCAGTACTTC. Translated: CASSWRTGEGIQYF.

This clonotype was counted only a few times. V usage is TRBV6-2 or TRBV6-3 and J usage is TRBJ1-1; no clear D. Germline-derived CDR1 and CDR2 are MNHEY and SVGEGT. This CDR3 contains 13 residues. Trimming shortened V by 0 bases and J by 8 bases, and 10 bases separated the two germline ends. The CDR3 spells CASSYSSGNEAFF. For the CDR3, the DNA is TGTGCCAGCAGTTACTCATCCGGGAACGAAGCTTTCTTT.

The sample holds a few counts of this clonotype. The CDR3 here is CASSPDVGGELFF. CDR3 sequence (DNA): TGTGCCAGCAGCCCAGATGTCGGCGGGGAGCTGTTTTTT. V gene TRBV11-2 combines with J gene TRBJ2-2; no reliable D call. The CDR3 has 13 amino acids. Germline CDR1 reads SGHAT; CDR2 reads FQNNGV. Trimming removed 5 bases at V and 7 bases at J, with 11 bases between. Variable domain in full (rest from reference TRBV11-2 and TRBJ2-2): EAGVAQSPRYKIIEKRQSVAFWCNPISGHATLYWYQQILGQGPKLLIQFQNNGVVDDSQLPKDRFSAERLKGVDSTLKIQPAKLEDSAVYLCASSPDVGGELFFGEGSRLTVL.

This sequence joins TRBV11-1 and TRBJ2-5; TRBD1 agrees at 10 bases. The CDR3 runs 16 residues. The junction had 11 bases not matched to a gene; V was cut back by 3 bases and J by 7 bases. CDR1 is SGHAT, CDR2 FQDESV, per germline (reference sequence). CDR3 sequence: CASSFPGQGPAGTQYF. As DNA, the CDR3 is TGTGCCAGCAGCTTTCCGGGACAGGGGCCGGCTGGGACCCAGTACTTC.

The chain has TRBV20-1 and TRBJ2-7, with 11 nucleotides matching TRBD1. Looked up from germline, CDR1 is DFQATT and CDR2 is SNEGSKA (reference sequence). This CDR3 region has 14 residues. V gave up 5 bases and J gave up 5 bases; unmatched junction bases: 8. The chain's CDR3 is CSAHAGTGGNEQYF. The CDR3 region has the DNA TGCAGTGCTCACGCCGGGACAGGGGGAAACGAGCAGTACTTC.

This clonotype came up a few times. The chain links TRBV20-1 to TRBJ2-5, with 10 bases fitting TRBD1. This CDR3 is built from 13 residues. The V and J ends lost 3 bases and 5 bases, in that order; junction bases with no gene match: 3. Germline V gene sequence: CDR1 DFQATT, CDR2 SNEGSKA (reference sequence). The chain's CDR3 is CSARTGGVETQYF. DNA for the CDR3: TGCAGTGCTAGGACAGGGGGCGTGGAGACCCAGTACTTC.

This clonotype was detected a few times. The V call is TRBV5-1, the J call TRBJ2-5; either TRBD1 or TRBD2 may fit D (5 bases each). The germline V gene encodes CDR1 SGHRS and CDR2 YFSETQ. CDR3 length equals 14 residues. V lost 3 bases and J lost 5, with 14 bases in between. Written as DNA, the CDR3 is TGCGCCAGCAGCTACCTCGGGGCAGCGGAGACCCAGTACTTC. Translation: CASSYLGAAETQYF.

The V gene is TRBV6-1, the J gene TRBJ1-5; D may be TRBD1 (6 bases). CDR3 length equals 13 residues. CDR1 is MNHNS, CDR2 SASEGT, per germline. With 8 bases removed from V and 6 bases from J, the gap between germline ends came to 14 bases. The CDR3 loop is CASSEGGTQPQHF. The CDR3 nucleotides read TGTGCCAGCTCCGAGGGGGGGACTCAGCCCCAGCATTTT.

This chain uses TRBV5-1 with TRBJ1-2; D not certain. The germline gives CDR1 SGHRS, CDR2 YFSETQ. Trimming shortened V by 0 bases and J by 8 bases, and 11 bases separated the two germline ends. The CDR3 totals 13 residues. The CDR3, as DNA: TGCGCCAGCAGCTTGGACCTACTTGGGGGCTACACCTTC. This translates into CASSLDLLGGYTF.

V usage is TRBV11-3 and J usage is TRBJ2-1, with D possibly being TRBD2 (7 bases). Germline CDR1 SGHNT, CDR2 YENEEA. Deletions cut 5 bases from V and 10 bases from J, with 18 bases between. CDR3 length: 14 residues. The chain's CDR3 is CASSPRGAPEEQFF. DNA for the CDR3: TGTGCCAGCAGCCCTCGGGGGGCCCCAGAAGAGCAGTTCTTC.

There are many counts of this clonotype. V gene TRBV6-4 combines with J gene TRBJ2-1; no clear D gene. The germline V gene encodes CDR1 MRHNA and CDR2 SNTAGT. The CDR3 has 13 residues. V lost 2 bases to trimming and J lost 0 bases, with 2 bases between them. As DNA, the CDR3 is TGTGCCAGCAGTGACAGCTCCTACAATGAGCAGTTCTTC. It yields the protein CASSDSSYNEQFF.